This TCR beta chain was observed in a study of monozygotic twins with inflammatory bowel disease. The germline CDR1 and CDR2 sequences are LNHDA and SQIVND (reference sequence). The CDR3 length is 14 residues. From its re-call of the 5' RACE reads, TCRdb lists each CDR3 protein once, without DNA. The sample holds more than 350,000 distinct CDR3 sequences. The gene calls are TRBV19 and TRBJ2-4. The source of this sequence is a human donor with ulcerative colitis or Crohn's disease, or a healthy co-twin of an affected twin (not recorded which). The sample was blood. The chain's CDR3 is CASTDTLAKNIQYF.